The 25 T cell receptor beta chains below were found in one sample sequenced in a study of T-cell reconstitution after alpha-beta-depleted transplantation in children. Construction of the TCRbeta library involved unique molecular identifiers. MiXCR was run by TCRdb on the PCR reads, yielding one entry per CDR3 protein. The sample records about 360,000 distinct CDR3 sequences, about an eighth being singletons. The material sequenced was PBMCs, taken from the stem cell graft. The receptors were sampled from a human donor who donated a stem cell graft to a child with Fanconi anemia.

This clonotype was seen ten or more times. V and J are TRBV12-3 or TRBV12-4 and TRBJ1-5; D ambiguous. Deletions cut 2 bases from V and 4 bases from J, with 0 bases between. The CDR3 runs 11 residues. The CDR3 sequence is CASSLNQPQHF. CDR3 in DNA: TGTGCCAGCAGTTTAAATCAGCCCCAGCATTTT.

This clonotype was seen at least ten times. The J gene is TRBJ2-7, the V gene TRBV12-3 or TRBV12-4, with 7 bases matching TRBD1. With 5 bases clipped from V and 6 bases from J, the junction kept 4 bases outside the gene matches. This CDR3 is 12 amino acids long. As DNA, the CDR3 is TGTGCCAGCAGTCGGGACAGTGGCGAGCAGTACGTC. This encodes CASSRDSGEQYV.

This chain connects TRBV10-3 to TRBJ2-5; D is unresolved. Per germline, CDR1 ENHRY and CDR2 SYGVKD. Trimming took 4 bases from V and 0 from J, leaving 3 bases between them. This CDR3 is 12 amino acids long. The chain's CDR3 is CAISGNQETQYF. CDR3 DNA: TGTGCCATCAGTGGCAACCAAGAGACCCAGTACTTC.

V usage is TRBV12-3 or TRBV12-4 and J usage is TRBJ1-2; no firm D call. CDR3 length: 13 residues. Trimming removed 6 bases at V and 4 bases at J, with 12 bases between. The CDR3 protein is CASSLKKGYGYTF. The DNA for the CDR3 is TGTGCCAGCAGCCTAAAAAAGGGCTATGGCTACACCTTC.

V and J are TRBV4-3 and TRBJ1-1; D ambiguous. This CDR3 region has 17 residues. The V and J ends lost 5 bases and 3 bases respectively, with 22 bases between them. Germline values: CDR1 LGHNA, CDR2 YSLEER. The CDR3 loop reads CASSRLGGRATYTEAFF. The CDR3 DNA sequence: TGCGCCAGCAGCAGATTGGGTGGGCGGGCAACTTACACTGAAGCTTTCTTT.

This clonotype was recorded a few times. The gene calls are TRBV4-3 and TRBJ2-3; 8 bases agree with TRBD2. This CDR3 comprises 16 residues. The germline V gene encodes CDR1 LGHNA and CDR2 YSLEER. The V gene end was trimmed by 2 bases and the J gene end by 5 bases; junction bases not matched to a gene: 9. The CDR3 region is CASSQFSGVAGDTQYF. The CDR3, as DNA: TGCGCCAGCAGCCAATTTAGCGGGGTCGCCGGAGATACGCAGTATTTT.

This clonotype came up many times. The gene calls are TRBV6-2 or TRBV6-3 and TRBJ2-7, with TRBD1 matching 7 bases. CDR3 size: 12 residues. V lost 8 bases and J lost 1; bases outside the gene matches: 2. Germline assignment: CDR1 MNHEY and CDR2 SVGEGT. The CDR3 loop reads CASGQASYEQYV. As DNA, the CDR3 is TGTGCCAGCGGACAGGCATCCTACGAGCAGTACGTC.

This chain uses TRBV11-2 with TRBJ2-6, with 7 bases matching TRBD1. The CDR3 is 16 residues long. Germline loops: CDR1 SGHAT, CDR2 FQNNGV. The V and J ends lost 5 bases and 1 base, in that order; junction bases with no gene match: 5. CDR3 amino acids: CASSPTTGSGANVLTF. CDR3 bases: TGTGCCAGCAGCCCGACGACAGGGTCTGGGGCCAACGTCCTGACTTTC.

This clonotype was detected only a few times. The chain joins TRBV6-5 to TRBJ1-5, with unresolved D. The germline CDR1 and CDR2 sequences are MNHEY and SVGAGI. V lost 4 bases and J 7 bases, leaving 14 bases between the germline ends. This CDR3 spans 14 amino acids. CDR3 DNA sequence: TGTGCCAGCAGTTCGTCCTCTGCGGGACAGCCCCAGCATTTT. Translation: CASSSSSAGQPQHF.

This clonotype was detected ten times or more. CDR3 protein: CASEFGGYTDTQYF. The CDR3, as DNA: TGTGCCAGCGAGTTTGGCGGGTACACAGATACGCAGTATTTT. The rearrangement links TRBV6-5 to TRBJ2-3; a weak D match, TRBD2 (5 bases). Germline CDR1 and CDR2: MNHEY and SVGAGI. The CDR3 runs to 14 residues. Between the trimmed V and J ends, which lost 8 bases and 2 bases, there was a span of 14 bases.

This clonotype was picked up a small number of times. The rearrangement joins TRBV5-1 to TRBJ2-1, with 7 bases fitting TRBD1. The germline V gene has CDR1 SGHRS and CDR2 YFSETQ. The CDR3 has 18 residues. J was trimmed by 0 bases and V by 1 base; bases with no gene match: 10. The CDR3: CASSLMGQLLSSYNEQFF. In DNA, the CDR3 is TGCGCCAGCAGCTTGATGGGACAGCTCTTGAGCTCCTACAATGAGCAGTTCTTC.

The V and J genes are TRBV3-1 and TRBJ2-2; 10 bases agree with TRBD2. There are 19 residues in the CDR3. V was pared by 2 bases and J by 6 bases, with 15 bases of the junction left unmatched. Germline loops: CDR1 LGHDT, CDR2 YNNKEL (reference sequence). The chain's CDR3 is CASSQPPWTSGPLAGELFF. The CDR3 nucleotides read TGTGCCAGCAGCCAACCGCCTTGGACTAGCGGCCCCCTCGCCGGGGAGCTGTTTTTT.

At least ten counts were recorded for this clonotype. Here the CDR3 reads CASSLGQGSNTGELFF. In nucleotides, the CDR3 is TGCGCCAGCAGCTTGGGGCAGGGGTCGAACACCGGGGAGCTGTTTTTT. The V call is TRBV5-1, the J call TRBJ2-2; D may be TRBD1 (6 bases). There are 16 residues in the CDR3. Between the trimmed V and J ends, which lost 0 bases and 0 bases, there was a span of 9 bases. CDR1 is SGHRS and CDR2 is YFSETQ in the germline V gene.

This clonotype was seen only a few times. V usage is TRBV12-3 or TRBV12-4 and J usage is TRBJ2-5; no definite D call. V was pared by 10 bases and J by 5 bases, with 14 bases between. The CDR3 has 12 amino acids. CDR3 loop: CATSGGVETQYF. The CDR3 DNA sequence: TGTGCCACCTCGGGTGGCGTGGAGACCCAGTACTTC.

Many counts were recorded for this clonotype. CDR3 region: CASSFDGKGETQYF. The CDR3 region has the DNA TGTGCCAGCAGCTTTGACGGGAAGGGGGAGACCCAGTACTTC. The chain carries TRBV5-5 and TRBJ2-5, with D tentatively TRBD1 or TRBD2 (5 bases each). Germline V gene data show CDR1 as SGHKS and CDR2 as YYEKEE (reference sequence). V lost 2 bases, J lost 5 bases, and 13 bases lay in between. This CDR3 contains 14 residues.

This clonotype has a handful of counts. As DNA, the CDR3 is TGTGCCAGCAGCTTAGAGGGCAGGGGGCAGACTGAAGCTTTCTTT. Translating gives CASSLEGRGQTEAFF. The chain carries TRBV7-8 and TRBJ1-1; 8 nucleotides agree with TRBD1. Per the germline V gene, CDR1 is SGHVS and CDR2 is FQNEAQ. With V trimmed by 1 base and J by 5 bases, 6 bases remained unmatched. The CDR3 extends over 15 amino acids.

The V gene is TRBV10-2, the J gene TRBJ1-1; D gene unclear. Per germline, CDR1 WSHSY and CDR2 SAAADI. CDR3 length equals 13 residues. Trimming stripped 4 bases from V and 6 bases from J, with 12 bases between. The CDR3 DNA sequence: TGCGCCAGCAGTGGGGCGGGTGGGGCTGAAGCTTTCTTT. This sequence encodes CASSGAGGAEAFF.

In this sample, this clonotype turned up a few times. V usage is TRBV20-1 and J usage is TRBJ2-3; D remains unclear. This CDR3 contains 14 residues. Germline loops: CDR1 DFQATT, CDR2 SNEGSKA (reference sequence). The ends were cut back, 2 bases at V and 6 bases at J, with 15 bases in the middle. CDR3: CSARRPPAADTQYF. In DNA form, the CDR3 reads TGCAGTGCTAGACGCCCCCCCGCGGCGGATACGCAGTATTTT.

The chain uses TRBV7-9 and TRBJ2-7, with D perhaps being TRBD1 or TRBD2 (5 bases each). Trimming left V 4 bases short and J 7 bases short, with 20 bases between. This CDR3 spans 15 amino acids. CDR1 is SEHNR and CDR2 is FQNEAQ in the germline V gene (reference sequence). The CDR3 here is CASSSYGTGTGEQYV. The CDR3 DNA reads TGTGCCAGCAGCTCTTACGGGACCGGGACGGGAGAGCAGTACGTC.

This clonotype was observed at least ten times. V gene TRBV7-9 combines with J gene TRBJ1-1, with D perhaps matching TRBD1 (5 bases). V was shortened by 8 bases and J by 0 bases, with 10 bases between the two germline ends. In germline, CDR1 is SEHNR, CDR2 FQNEAQ (reference sequence). The CDR3 length is 13 residues. CDR3 sequence reads: CASGAGLNTEAFF. The CDR3, as DNA: TGTGCCAGCGGCGCGGGGCTGAACACTGAAGCTTTCTTT.

The chain links TRBV20-1 to TRBJ1-1; possibly TRBD1 for D (5 bases). Germline assignment: CDR1 DFQATT and CDR2 SNEGSKA (reference sequence). This CDR3 comprises 14 residues. The V gene lost 6 bases and the J gene lost 2 bases, with 16 bases spanning the gap. CDR3: CSAQIGALNTEAFF. DNA for the CDR3: TGCAGTGCCCAGATAGGGGCACTTAACACTGAAGCTTTCTTT.

This clonotype was seen just once. The chain is built from TRBV9 and TRBJ2-5, with TRBD2 matching 7 bases. The CDR3 sequence is 16 residues long. CDR1 is SGDLS and CDR2 is YYNGEE in the germline V gene. J was trimmed by 7 bases and V by 0 bases; bases with no gene match: 12. The CDR3 nucleotides are TGTGCCAGCAGCGTAGCCAGCGGGGCCCCCAAGGTGACCCAGTACTTC. Its translation: CASSVASGAPKVTQYF.

This clonotype was observed many times. J is TRBJ2-1 and V is TRBV3-1; D remains ambiguous. This CDR3 is built from 12 residues. Germline V gives CDR1 LGHDT, CDR2 YNNKEL (reference sequence). Trimming left V 3 bases short and J 9 bases short, with 9 bases between. The CDR3 loop reads CASSHFGAEQFF. The DNA for the CDR3 is TGTGCCAGCAGCCATTTTGGTGCTGAGCAGTTCTTC.

The table lists this clonotype with a few counts. The chain carries TRBV25-1 and TRBJ1-2; 10 bases fit TRBD1. The CDR3 consists of 15 residues. Germline V lookup: CDR1 MGHDK, CDR2 SYGVNS. Trimming removed 3 bases from V and 6 bases from J; junction bases left unmatched: 7. In DNA form, the CDR3 reads TGTGCCAGCAGTGAGAGTACCGGGACAGGGGATGGCTACACCTTC. This translates into CASSESTGTGDGYTF.

The table lists this clonotype with a few counts. The rearrangement joins TRBV10-3 to TRBJ1-2; 9 nucleotides align to TRBD1. CDR1 is ENHRY and CDR2 is SYGVKD in the germline V gene. The CDR3 contains 15 residues. V gave up 0 bases and J gave up 8 bases; unmatched junction bases: 7. CDR3 protein: CAISESRDREHGYTF. CDR3 sequence (DNA): TGTGCCATCAGTGAGTCCCGGGACAGGGAGCACGGCTACACCTTC.